Below, 3 T cell receptor beta chains from the same sample are listed, as sequenced in a study of blood T cell repertoires in COVID-19. Clones were sequenced by immunoSEQ multiplex PCR, and TCRdb holds only the in-frame ones, with some missing. In the table there are fewer than 75,000 clones, 85% to 95% of which are singletons. Material for sequencing was peripheral blood. These receptors all come from a man aged 45 to 65 with active COVID-19.

V usage is TRBV18 and J usage is TRBJ2-5, with D unresolved. The CDR3 spans 14 residues. V lost 0 bases, J lost 5 bases, and 10 bases lay in between. Per the germline V gene, CDR1 is KGHSH and CDR2 is LQKENI. The CDR3 nucleotides are TGTGCCAGCTCACCACCAAGCCGCGCCGAGACCCAGTACTTC. Translated: CASSPPSRAETQYF.

The chain has TRBV11-3 and TRBJ1-1; 7 bases are shared with TRBD1. The CDR3 has 14 residues. Germline CDR1 reads SGHNT; CDR2 reads YENEEA. The V segment lost 1 base and the J segment 4 bases; nucleotides outside the gene matches: 3. This CDR3 is CASSLGQGGTEAFF. CDR3 sequence (DNA): TGTGCCAGCAGCTTAGGACAGGGCGGCACTGAAGCTTTCTTT.

This sequence joins TRBV12-3 or TRBV12-4 and TRBJ1-5, with no clear D. V lost 7 bases and J 7 bases, leaving 11 bases between the germline ends. The CDR3 loop spans 12 amino acids. The CDR3 protein is CASTREGQPQHF. The CDR3 nucleotides are TGTGCCAGCACTCGGGAGGGACAGCCCCAGCATTTT.